The 27 T cell receptor beta chains below all came from one sample that was sequenced in a study of T cells in Graves' hyperthyroidism and ophthalmopathy. TCR beta CDR3 region amplification was performed from RNA transcripts. Researchers ran a first-round RT-PCR on the TCR CDR3 using the HTBI primer set. One entry per CDR3 protein, called by TCRdb with MiXCR from the multiplex PCR reads. Here the sample spans 500,000 to 800,000 distinct CDR3 sequences, roughly 15% being singletons. Input material: blood. The receptors shown here come from a woman aged 45-59 years with Graves' ophthalmopathy.

In this sample, this clonotype turned up many times. The chain combines TRBV27 with TRBJ2-1, with D uncertain. The V gene lost 5 bases and the J gene lost 5 bases, with 16 bases spanning the gap. Germline V gene sequence: CDR1 MNHEY, CDR2 SMNVEV (reference sequence). The CDR3 sequence is 15 residues long. CDR3 residues: CASSPRTRFDNEQFF. The CDR3 coding sequence is TGTGCCAGCAGTCCGCGGACCAGGTTCGACAATGAGCAGTTCTTC.

In this sample, this clonotype turned up many times. This chain connects TRBV11-2 to TRBJ1-2; D is perhaps TRBD1 (6 bases). The CDR3 has 16 residues. Germline CDR1 and CDR2: SGHAT and FQNNGV. V was shortened by 8 bases and J by 2 bases, with 21 bases between the two germline ends. CDR3 region: CASAPPAGDLNYGYTF. The CDR3 DNA sequence: TGTGCCAGCGCCCCGCCAGCAGGGGACCTAAACTATGGCTACACCTTC.

A remark on this clonotype: This sequence may be a read error, since a much larger clone differs from it by one base. V usage is TRBV28 and J usage is TRBJ1-1; TRBD1 agrees at 9 bases. Germline CDR1 MDHEN, CDR2 SYDVKM. The CDR3 loop spans 18 amino acids. V was pared by 4 bases and J by 3 bases, with 15 bases of the junction left unmatched. In DNA form, the CDR3 reads TGTGCCAGCAGTTCATTAGATTTTAGGGACAGGGATTACACTGAAGCTTTCTTT. Its translation is CASSSLDFRDRDYTEAFF.

In this sample, this clonotype turned up many times. The CDR3 nucleotides read TGTGCCAGCAGCTCGAGGGGACAGGGGGCTTCCTACGAGCAGTACTTC. Translation gives CASSSRGQGASYEQYF. This chain links TRBV7-2 with TRBJ2-7, with 12 bases that match TRBD1. CDR1 and CDR2 from the germline V gene are SGHTA and FQGNSA. The J segment lost 1 base and the V segment lost 4 bases, leaving 5 bases of the junction unmatched. The CDR3 runs 16 residues.

This clonotype was found once. The chain joins TRBV29-1 to TRBJ2-7; 9 bases line up with TRBD1. CDR1 is SQVTM, CDR2 ANQGSEA, per germline. V shed 6 bases, J shed 2 bases, and the junction held 5 bases outside the gene matches. The length of the CDR3 is 13 residues. For the CDR3, the DNA is TGCAGCGTGAGGGGGACAGGGCCCTACGAGCAGTACTTC. Its translation: CSVRGTGPYEQYF.

The J gene is TRBJ1-3, the V gene TRBV29-1; no definite D call. This CDR3 is built from 11 residues. The ends were cut back, 4 bases at V and 4 bases at J, with 5 bases in the middle. From germline, CDR1 is SQVTM and CDR2 ANQGSEA. This CDR3 reads CSVVHGNTIYF. The CDR3 nucleotides are TGCAGCGTTGTCCACGGAAACACCATATATTTT.

V gene TRBV7-9 combines with J gene TRBJ2-7; 7 positions match TRBD1. The CDR3 is 15 residues long. The germline V gene encodes CDR1 SEHNR and CDR2 FQNEAQ (reference sequence). The trim removed 5 bases at V and 3 bases at J, leaving 10 bases unmatched. CDR3 loop: CASSLQTGNLYEQYF. CDR3 sequence (DNA): TGTGCCAGCAGCCTACAGACAGGGAATCTCTACGAGCAGTACTTC.

This clonotype has a single count. The V gene is TRBV2, the J gene TRBJ2-3; TRBD2 aligns across 8 bases. Trimming took 8 bases from V and 2 from J; bases not matched to a gene: 6. The germline gives CDR1 SNHLY, CDR2 FYNNEI. The CDR3 extends over 14 amino acids. CDR3 protein: CASCQREPTDTQYF. For the CDR3, the DNA is TGTGCCAGCTGTCAGCGGGAGCCCACAGATACGCAGTATTTT.

This clonotype was observed a few times. The chain recombines TRBV18 with TRBJ2-5; TRBD2 matches at 11 bases. V was pared by 1 base and J by 5 bases, with 6 bases of the junction left unmatched. This CDR3 is 16 amino acids long. The V gene's germline CDR1 is KGHSH and CDR2 LQKENI. CDR3 amino acids: CASSPLAGGPGETQYF. In DNA, the CDR3 is TGTGCCAGCTCACCACTAGCGGGAGGGCCCGGGGAGACCCAGTACTTC.

V gene TRBV6-1 combines with J gene TRBJ2-2; 14 bases agree with TRBD2. The CDR3 sequence is 15 residues long. The V gene end was trimmed by 6 bases and the J gene end by 7 bases; junction bases not matched to a gene: 4. Germline V gene sequence: CDR1 MNHNS, CDR2 SASEGT. In nucleotides, the CDR3 is TGTGCCAGCAGGCGGGGACTAGCGGGAGTCGGGGAGCTGTTTTTT. Its translation is CASRRGLAGVGELFF.

The chain joins TRBV7-9 to TRBJ2-1; 10 bases map to TRBD2. The CDR3 has 19 amino acids. The V gene end was trimmed by 3 bases and the J gene end by 0 bases; junction bases not matched to a gene: 11. Germline CDR1 reads SEHNR; CDR2 reads FQNEAQ (reference sequence). The DNA for the CDR3 is TGTGCCAGCAGCTTGGGACTAGCGAATTATTCCAGCTCCTACAATGAGCAGTTCTTC. It translates to CASSLGLANYSSSYNEQFF.

This clonotype appeared many times. The chain has TRBV30 and TRBJ2-3; 8 bases agree with TRBD2. Germline loops: CDR1 GTSNPN, CDR2 SVGIG (reference sequence). The CDR3 covers 15 residues. After removal of 1 base from V and 2 bases from J, the junction contained 5 bases not matched to a gene. The CDR3 sequence: CAWSGTSRITDTQYF. The CDR3 nucleotides read TGTGCCTGGAGTGGGACTAGCAGAATCACAGATACGCAGTATTTT.

This clonotype occurred many times. This chain joins TRBV13 and TRBJ2-7, with 7 nucleotides matching TRBD2. V dropped 1 base and J dropped 5; count of bases not matched to a gene: 11. Germline values: CDR1 PRHDT, CDR2 FYEKMQ (reference sequence). The CDR3 has 16 amino acids. The CDR3 DNA is TGTGCCAGCAGCTTAGCAGCGGGGAGGACTACGAACGAGCAGTACTTC. Translated: CASSLAAGRTTNEQYF. Together with reference TRBV13 and TRBJ2-7, the CDR3 gives the full variable domain: AAGVIQSPRHLIKEKRETATLKCYPIPRHDTVYWYQQGPGQDPQFLISFYEKMQSDKGSIPDRFSAQQFSDYHSELNMSSLELGDSALYFCASSLAAGRTTNEQYFGPGTRLTVT.

J is TRBJ2-3 and V is TRBV20-1; D possibly corresponds to TRBD2 (6 bases). Trimming took 0 bases from V and 5 from J, leaving 12 bases between them. Germline CDR1 DFQATT, CDR2 SNEGSKA (reference sequence). The CDR3 sequence is 14 residues long. CDR3 amino acids: CSARDPGGRDTQYF. The CDR3 coding sequence is TGCAGTGCTAGAGATCCCGGGGGAAGAGATACGCAGTATTTT.

This clonotype was seen a handful of times. The rearrangement uses TRBV7-3 and TRBJ1-6; D remains ambiguous. V lost 0 bases and J 9 bases, leaving 6 bases between the germline ends. This CDR3 spans 13 amino acids. The germline CDR1 and CDR2 sequences are SGHTA and FQGTGA. The CDR3 sequence: CASSLTGSSPLHF. The CDR3 DNA sequence: TGTGCCAGCAGCTTAACAGGGAGTTCACCCCTCCACTTT.

The sample holds a few counts of this clonotype. The chain couples TRBV27 to TRBJ1-2, with 8 bases matching TRBD1. The trim removed 0 bases at V and 8 bases at J, leaving 5 bases unmatched. The CDR3 spans 14 residues. Germline V gene sequence: CDR1 MNHEY, CDR2 SMNVEV (reference sequence). The CDR3 DNA sequence: TGTGCCAGCAGTTTATCTCCAGGGGGCGTGGGCTACACCTTC. Its protein product is CASSLSPGGVGYTF.

This clonotype was seen many times. The chain employs TRBV2 and TRBJ2-1; D is perhaps TRBD2 (6 bases). Germline loops: CDR1 SNHLY, CDR2 FYNNEI. Trimming cost V 4 bases and J 6 bases, with 16 bases left between them. The length of the CDR3 is 15 residues. The CDR3 loop reads CASSGVGLGGNEQFF. The CDR3 nucleotides read TGTGCCAGCAGTGGTGTAGGGTTGGGGGGCAATGAGCAGTTCTTC.

This clonotype was picked up a small number of times. V and J are TRBV7-9 and TRBJ2-7; TRBD1 matches 10 bases. V lost 6 bases to trimming and J lost 2 bases; unmatched junction nucleotides: 10. From germline, CDR1 is SEHNR and CDR2 FQNEAQ (reference sequence). There are 16 residues in the CDR3. The CDR3 DNA reads TGTGCCAGCAGTCATGCTGGGGACAGGGGTCCCTACGAGCAGTACTTC. Its protein is CASSHAGDRGPYEQYF.

This clonotype was detected many times. This rearrangement joins TRBV12-5 to TRBJ2-5, with D possibly TRBD2 on 6 matching bases. Germline V gene data show CDR1 as LGHNT and CDR2 as FRNRAP. The CDR3 length is 15 residues. Trimming removed 6 bases from V and 5 bases from J, with 19 bases in between. In DNA form, the CDR3 reads TGTGCTAGTGGAGCTGTGGACACCGGAGGGGAGACCCAGTACTTC. The encoded protein is CASGAVDTGGETQYF.

This clonotype was seen at least ten times. The rearrangement uses TRBV28 and TRBJ1-2, with TRBD1 identical over 9 bases. The CDR3 is made up of 13 amino acids. Germline assignment: CDR1 MDHEN and CDR2 SYDVKM. V lost 7 bases, J lost 5 bases, and 5 bases stayed unmatched. CDR3 region: CASIGDRVYGYTF. The CDR3 bases are TGTGCCAGCATCGGGGACAGGGTATATGGCTACACCTTC.

The chain couples TRBV24-1 to TRBJ1-2, with D perhaps matching TRBD1 (6 bases). The CDR3 length is 16 residues. Germline V gene sequence: CDR1 KGHDR, CDR2 SFDVKD. The V gene lost 4 bases and the J gene lost 8 bases, with 22 bases spanning the gap. This CDR3 is CATSDSQGPRSPGYTF. The DNA of the CDR3 is TGTGCCACCAGTGACTCCCAGGGGCCGCGGAGTCCGGGCTACACCTTC.

This clonotype showed up just a few times. The chain carries TRBV15 and TRBJ1-4; TRBD1 agrees at 7 bases. Germline loops: CDR1 LNHNV, CDR2 YYDKDF (reference sequence). The CDR3 runs 15 residues. Losses at the gene ends were 2 bases for V and 2 bases for J; bases not matched to a gene: 2. The CDR3 region is CATSRIQGTNEKLFF. DNA for the CDR3: TGTGCCACCAGCAGAATACAGGGGACTAATGAAAAACTGTTTTTT.

This clonotype was observed a handful of times. V and J are TRBV19 and TRBJ2-1, with D tentatively TRBD2 (6 bases). Germline assignment: CDR1 LNHDA and CDR2 SQIVND (reference sequence). The CDR3 length is 12 residues. V gave up 8 bases and J gave up 7 bases, with 12 bases separating them. CDR3: CASYGGGNEQFF. The DNA of the CDR3 is TGTGCCAGTTACGGGGGTGGAAATGAGCAGTTCTTC.

This clonotype was detected ten times or more. The CDR3 coding sequence is TGCAGTGCTAGGGGAGACTTATCGAACACTGAAGCTTTCTTT. Amino acids: CSARGDLSNTEAFF. The J gene is TRBJ1-1, the V gene TRBV20-1; no clear D gene. This CDR3 has 14 residues. In germline, CDR1 is DFQATT, CDR2 SNEGSKA (reference sequence). V lost 3 bases to trimming and J lost 1 base, with 12 bases between them.

This clonotype was seen many times. The chain is built from TRBV7-2 and TRBJ2-7; 9 positions match TRBD2. Looked up from germline, CDR1 is SGHTA and CDR2 is FQGNSA. Unmatched junction bases numbered 12, after V lost 4 bases and J lost 2 bases. This CDR3 is 17 amino acids long. CDR3 sequence reads: CASSSTPTSGYTYEQYF. The CDR3 bases are TGTGCCAGCAGCTCTACCCCCACTAGCGGGTATACCTACGAGCAGTACTTC.

DNA for the CDR3: TGCAGCGTTGAAGGACAGAAAGAAGCTTTCTTT. Amino acid sequence: CSVEGQKEAFF. The chain links TRBV29-1 to TRBJ1-1; weak D call: TRBD1 (5 bases). The CDR3 covers 11 residues. V shed 1 base and J shed 8 bases, with 8 bases lying between them. Germline V CDR1 and CDR2: SQVTM, ANQGSEA.

This chain uses TRBV20-1 with TRBJ2-2; TRBD1 agrees at 9 bases. Germline lookup yields CDR1 DFQATT and CDR2 SNEGSKA (reference sequence). The junction had 5 bases not matched to a gene; V was cut back by 0 bases and J by 0 bases. This CDR3 spans 17 amino acids. CDR3 nucleotide sequence: TGCAGTGCTAGAGATCCGGGACAGGGCACGAACACCGGGGAGCTGTTTTTT. Translation gives CSARDPGQGTNTGELFF.